The 20 T cell receptor beta chains reported below all come from one sample, sequenced in a study of early T cells in non-severe SARS-CoV-2 infection. MiXCR was run by TCRdb on the 5' RACE reads, yielding one entry per CDR3 protein. The table shows approximately 40,000 distinct CDR3 sequences, with about a tenth occurring only once. Input material: whole blood. Every receptor here comes from an adult who was a healthcare worker with PCR-confirmed SARS-CoV-2 infection or an uninfected control (not recorded which).

This clonotype came up many times. The V gene is TRBV2, the J gene TRBJ2-5; D unclear. The V end was cut by 2 bases, the J end by 4 bases, with 8 bases between. Germline V gene data show CDR1 as SNHLY and CDR2 as FYNNEI. The CDR3 loop spans 13 amino acids. This CDR3 reads CASSESARETQYF. CDR3 nucleotide sequence: TGTGCCAGCAGTGAATCTGCGAGAGAGACCCAGTACTTC.

This clonotype turned up a few times. The chain uses TRBV9 and TRBJ2-2; D ambiguous. This CDR3 has 15 residues. V was shortened by 0 bases and J by 7 bases, with 13 bases between the two germline ends. Germline V lookup: CDR1 SGDLS, CDR2 YYNGEE. In DNA form, the CDR3 reads TGTGCCAGCAGCGTAGATCTAGGGTCTATCGGGGAGCTGTTTTTT. Translated, it gives CASSVDLGSIGELFF.

V and J are TRBV29-1 and TRBJ2-7; the D is unclear. The CDR3 has 13 residues. The germline V and J ends were trimmed by 4 bases and 6 bases, with 16 bases remaining between them. Per germline, CDR1 SQVTM and CDR2 ANQGSEA. The CDR3 is CSVASGQFREQYF. Written as DNA, the CDR3 is TGCAGCGTTGCATCCGGGCAATTTCGCGAGCAGTACTTC.

This clonotype appeared many times. The gene calls are TRBV24-1 and TRBJ2-7; either TRBD1 or TRBD2 may fit D (5 bases each). This CDR3 contains 14 residues. CDR1 KGHDR and CDR2 SFDVKD come from the germline V gene. The ends were cut back, 4 bases at V and 0 bases at J, with 9 bases in the middle. The CDR3 nucleotides are TGTGCCACCAGTGACGGGGCCATCTCCTACGAGCAGTACTTC. Translating gives CATSDGAISYEQYF.

This chain joins TRBV2 and TRBJ2-1; 10 nucleotides agree with TRBD2. CDR3 length: 15 residues. The J segment lost 7 bases and the V segment lost 6 bases, leaving 9 bases of the junction unmatched. CDR1 SNHLY and CDR2 FYNNEI come from the germline V gene. This chain's CDR3 is CASSRGTSVVNEQFF. The DNA of the CDR3 is TGTGCCAGCAGCCGAGGGACTAGCGTTGTAAATGAGCAGTTCTTC. Filled out from reference TRBV2 and TRBJ2-1, the complete variable domain reads EPEVTQTPSHQVTQMGQEVILRCVPISNHLYFYWYRQILGQKVEFLVSFYNNEISEKSEIFDDQFSVERPDGSNFTLKIRSTKLEDSAMYFCASSRGTSVVNEQFFGPGTRLTVL.

This clonotype appeared a few times. The genes are TRBV2 and TRBJ1-3; weak D call: TRBD1 (5 bases). The ends were cut back, 4 bases at V and 4 bases at J, with 14 bases in the middle. The CDR3 has 15 residues. Germline V gene sequence: CDR1 SNHLY, CDR2 FYNNEI. This chain's CDR3 is CASSVGGSGGNTIYF. CDR3 DNA: TGTGCCAGCAGTGTCGGGGGGTCTGGAGGAAACACCATATATTTT.

Of note for this clonotype: One end of the junction varies from germline; a read error may be responsible. This chain connects TRBV6-5 to TRBJ1-1; TRBD1 might be the D (6 bases). CDR1 and CDR2 from the germline V gene are MNHEY and SVGAGI. The CDR3 loop spans 16 amino acids. The DNA of the CDR3 is TGTGCCGGCAGTTACGTACAGGGTAAAGCTAACACTGAAGCTTTCTTT. This encodes CAGSYVQGKANTEAFF.

This clonotype showed up just a few times. The chain carries TRBV9 and TRBJ2-3; tentative D call: TRBD1 (7 bases). V was pared by 1 base and J by 0 bases, with 9 bases between. This CDR3 has 15 residues. CDR1 is SGDLS and CDR2 is YYNGEE in the germline V gene. CDR3 residues: CASSVSGGSTDTQYF. CDR3 bases: TGTGCCAGCAGCGTATCAGGGGGGAGCACAGATACGCAGTATTTT.

CDR3: CASRRTGGFYEQYF. In DNA form, the CDR3 reads TGTGCCAGCAGGAGGACCGGGGGCTTCTACGAGCAGTACTTC. This sequence joins TRBV6-2 or TRBV6-3 and TRBJ2-7; D tentatively fits TRBD1 or TRBD2 (6 bases each). The V end was cut by 6 bases, the J end by 3 bases, with 15 bases between. Looked up from germline, CDR1 is MNHEY and CDR2 is SVGEGT. This CDR3 has 14 residues.

This clonotype was counted ten times or more. This chain joins TRBV29-1 and TRBJ1-5, with 7 positions matching TRBD1. The V segment lost 6 bases and the J segment 2 bases; nucleotides outside the gene matches: 4. This CDR3 region has 13 residues. Germline V gives CDR1 SQVTM, CDR2 ANQGSEA. The CDR3 region is CSVRGQGNQPQHF. The CDR3 coding sequence is TGCAGCGTCCGAGGACAGGGCAATCAGCCCCAGCATTTT.

The chain recombines TRBV7-2 with TRBJ2-4, with TRBD1 identical over 8 bases. Unmatched junction bases numbered 20, after V lost 6 bases and J lost 1 base. From germline, CDR1 is SGHTA and CDR2 FQGNSA. The CDR3 spans 20 residues. The CDR3: CASSFPGQALGEVAKNIQYF. In DNA, the CDR3 is TGTGCCAGCAGTTTCCCGGGACAGGCCCTCGGAGAGGTGGCCAAAAACATTCAGTACTTC.

This clonotype has more than one count but fewer than ten. The rearrangement joins TRBV19 to TRBJ1-5, with 9 bases matching TRBD1. The CDR3 is made up of 13 amino acids. V gave up 9 bases and J gave up 5 bases; unmatched junction bases: 5. The germline CDR1 and CDR2 sequences are LNHDA and SQIVND (reference sequence). This chain's CDR3 is CARGQGGHQPQHF. The CDR3 DNA reads as TGTGCCAGGGGACAGGGAGGGCATCAGCCCCAGCATTTT.

CDR3 loop: CASSLRSHYGYTF. The CDR3 nucleotides are TGTGCCAGCAGTTTAAGGTCCCACTATGGCTACACCTTC. The chain joins TRBV27 to TRBJ1-2; D remains ambiguous. The germline V gene has CDR1 MNHEY and CDR2 SMNVEV (reference sequence). V lost 2 bases and J lost 3, with 7 bases in between. The CDR3 loop spans 13 amino acids.

J is TRBJ2-5 and V is TRBV9; 9 bases match TRBD1. V shed 3 bases and J 4 bases; nucleotides not matched to a gene: 7. The CDR3 sequence is 15 residues long. CDR1 is SGDLS and CDR2 is YYNGEE in the germline V gene. The CDR3 sequence is CASSGGTGTGETQYF. In nucleotides, the CDR3 is TGTGCCAGCAGCGGAGGGACAGGGACAGGAGAGACCCAGTACTTC.

In its sample, this clonotype was seen many times. The chain links TRBV24-1 to TRBJ2-3; 9 nucleotides align to TRBD2. The CDR3 runs 20 residues. V shed 0 bases and J 2 bases; nucleotides not matched to a gene: 14. Germline assignment: CDR1 KGHDR and CDR2 SFDVKD. CDR3 nucleotides: TGTGCCACCAGTGATTTGGTTGGGGAGCTAGCGGGACCGTCCACAGATACGCAGTATTTT. It is translated as CATSDLVGELAGPSTDTQYF.

This clonotype was counted many times. The chain links TRBV4-3 to TRBJ1-6; 8 bases map to TRBD1. Looked up from germline, CDR1 is LGHNA and CDR2 is YSLEER. CDR3 length: 14 residues. J lost 9 bases, V lost 4 bases, and 5 bases had no gene match. In DNA form, the CDR3 reads TGCGCCAGCAGCCGAGGACAGGGAAGTTCACCCCTCCACTTT. It yields the protein CASSRGQGSSPLHF.

This clonotype was recorded many times. This chain connects TRBV9 to TRBJ2-1; the D call may be TRBD1 or TRBD2 (6 bases each). CDR1 is SGDLS, CDR2 YYNGEE, per germline. Trimming left V 4 bases short and J 1 base short, with 9 bases between. The CDR3 runs 14 residues. The CDR3 nucleotides read TGTGCCAGCAGCCCGGGGGCGTCCTACAATGAGCAGTTCTTC. Translating gives CASSPGASYNEQFF.

The chain combines TRBV27 with TRBJ2-2; no clear D gene. This CDR3 is built from 12 residues. The ends were cut back, 5 bases at V and 3 bases at J, with 4 bases in the middle. The germline V gene encodes CDR1 MNHEY and CDR2 SMNVEV (reference sequence). In DNA form, the CDR3 reads TGTGCCAGCAGTCCTTACACCGGGGAGCTGTTTTTT. This sequence encodes CASSPYTGELFF.

In this sample, this clonotype turned up once. The chain employs TRBV18 and TRBJ2-7; 7 nucleotides line up with TRBD1. The CDR3 covers 13 residues. Germline V gene data show CDR1 as KGHSH and CDR2 as LQKENI. J gave up 13 bases and V 5 bases, and 14 bases lay outside the gene matches. The CDR3 DNA sequence: TGTGCCAGCTCAACAGCCGGACAGGCCCAGTCCTACTTC. It specifies CASSTAGQAQSYF.

This clonotype was counted many times. The chain recombines TRBV7-6 with TRBJ2-2, with D perhaps TRBD2 (5 bases). The CDR3 extends over 15 amino acids. Trimming stripped 3 bases from V and 7 bases from J, with 15 bases between. CDR1 SGHVS and CDR2 FNYEAQ come from the germline V gene. This chain's CDR3 is CASSFISGSRGELFF. In DNA, the CDR3 is TGTGCCAGCAGCTTTATCTCGGGGTCTCGCGGGGAGCTGTTTTTT.